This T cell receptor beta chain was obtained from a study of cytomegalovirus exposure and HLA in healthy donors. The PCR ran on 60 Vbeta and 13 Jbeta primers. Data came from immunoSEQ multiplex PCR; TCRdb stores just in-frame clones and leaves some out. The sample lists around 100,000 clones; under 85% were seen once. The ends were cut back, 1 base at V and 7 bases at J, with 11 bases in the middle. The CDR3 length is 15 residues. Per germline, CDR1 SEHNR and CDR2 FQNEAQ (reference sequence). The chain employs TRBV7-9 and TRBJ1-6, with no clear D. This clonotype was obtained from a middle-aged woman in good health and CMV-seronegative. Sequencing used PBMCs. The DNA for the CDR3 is TGTGCCAGCAGCTTAGTTACCAGTTACAATTCACCCCTCCACTTT. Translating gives CASSLVTSYNSPLHF.